This TCR beta chain was captured in a study of T cells in Graves' hyperthyroidism and ophthalmopathy. Findings and caveats of the study: Most expanded thyroid clonotypes above 0.001 recurred in blood.

Germline-derived CDR1 and CDR2 are MNHNS and SASEGT. This CDR3 contains 15 residues. With 5 bases removed from V and 1 base from J, the gap between germline ends came to 15 bases. RNA transcripts were the template for amplifying TCR beta CDR3 regions. The HTBI primer set drove a first-round RT-PCR of the TCR CDR3. In TCRdb, the multiplex PCR reads were re-called with MiXCR into one record per CDR3 protein. The sample records under 450,000 distinct CDR3 sequences, approximately 18% being singletons. This clonotype occurred a few times. Its antigen remains unidentified. Used for diagnoses were clinical symptoms, serum thyroxine and TRAb, thyroid ultrasound and orbital computed tomography. Blood was drawn at first hyperthyroidism diagnosis, before any ophthalmopathy symptoms.

Sequences were obtained from blood. The TCR comes from a woman aged 30 to 39 with Graves' hyperthyroidism that later progressed to Graves' ophthalmopathy. The rearrangement joins TRBV6-1 to TRBJ2-7; D is unclear. DNA for the CDR3: TGTGCCAGCAGTTTTCGTTCAGGTCTATCCTACGAGCAGTACTTC. Its translation: CASSFRSGLSYEQYF.